These T cell receptor beta chains were read from a single sample in a study of PD-1 blockade in classical Hodgkin lymphoma. Sequencing used immunoSEQ multiplex PCR; TCRdb keeps in-frame clones, though not all of them. Of tens of thousands of clones detected, approximately 91% appear once; the ten largest clones hold 22%. Sequenced material: peripheral blood mononuclear cells (PBMCs), taken at baseline. The source is a human donor with classical Hodgkin lymphoma. CDR3s include the opening cysteine and the closing phenylalanine or tryptophan. A D gene is named only where the DNA matches it firmly. Clone size is not always given. Where it is, it says once, few, many or a class for expanded clones.

TRBJ2-5 15 . TRBD1 TRBV7-9 TGTGCCAGCAGCTTCCGGGACAGGGACTTTGCGACCCAGTACTTC CASSFRDRDFATQYF
TRBJ2-7 16 . TRBD1 TRBV5-4 TGTGCCAGCAGCCCGGGACAGGGGTTTGGGGGTGACGAGCAGTACTTC CASSPGQGFGGDEQYF
TRBJ2-5 17 . . TRBV7-2 TGTGCCAGCAGCTCCACAGGGATGTTAGAGCTCCGAGAGACCCAGTACTTC CASSSTGMLELRETQYF
TRBJ2-3 17 . TRBD2 TRBV7-8 TGTGCCAGCAGCTCCGGACCGGGACTAGCGGGCACAGATACGCAGTATTTT CASSSGPGLAGTDTQYF
TRBJ1-3 14 . TRBD1 TRBV19 TGTGCCAGTGGGACAGGGGGCACTGGAAACACCATATATTTT CASGTGGTGNTIYF
TRBJ1-2 14 once TRBD1 TRBV7-2 TGTGCCAGCAGCGATCGGACAGGGCTCTATGGCTACACCTTC CASSDRTGLYGYTF
TRBJ1-4 16 . . TRBV15 TGTGCCACCAGCAGAGATCATTCGAGACAGGATGAAAAACTGTTTTTT CATSRDHSRQDEKLFF
TRBJ2-1 16 . TRBD1 TRBV29-1 TGCAGCGCCCAGGGGGCTCGCCGAAGCTCCTACAATGAGCAGTTCTTC CSAQGARRSSYNEQFF
TRBJ2-7 15 . TRBD1 TRBV30 TGTGCCTGGAACCTTAAAAGCGGGACAGGGCGTGAGCAGTACTTC CAWNLKSGTGREQYF
TRBJ2-7 15 . TRBD2 TRBV4-1 TGCGCCAGCAGCCAAGAGGGGACTAGCGGTTACGAGCAGTACTTC CASSQEGTSGYEQYF
TRBJ2-1 19 . TRBD2 TRBV19 TGTGCCACCGAAGGGGGTAGCGGGAGCAGCGGCCTCTCCTACAATGAGCAGTTCTTC CATEGGSGSSGLSYNEQFF
TRBJ2-1 16 . TRBD2 TRBV19 TGTGCCAGTAGTATAGAAGCGGGGGCAGCGTACAATGAGCAGTTCTTC CASSIEAGAAYNEQFF
TRBJ1-1 14 . . TRBV4-3 TGCGCCAGCAGCCAAGATCACGGACACACTGAAGCTTTCTTT CASSQDHGHTEAFF
TRBJ2-1 14 . . TRBV27 TGTGCCAGCTACGAGTCGGGACTCCTCACCCATAGGTTCTTC CASYESGLLTHRFF
TRBJ1-4 15 . TRBD1 TRBV6-5 TGTGCCAGCAGTCGAGGACAGGCCGGTGGTGAAAAACTGTTTTTT CASSRGQAGGEKLFF
TRBJ2-3 15 . TRBD2 TRBV19 TGTGCCAGTAGTATAGATCGGACTAGCGGGAGCACGCAGTATTTT CASSIDRTSGSTQYF
TRBJ1-2 19 . . TRBV7-9 TGTGCCAGCAGCTTAGCGCTCGGCCGGCCACAGACAGGAGACAACCGCTACACCTTC CASSLALGRPQTGDNRYTF
TRBJ1-1 16 . TRBD1 TRBV18 TGTGCCAGCTCACCTGACGACAGGGGTGGGAACACTGAAGCTTTCTTT CASSPDDRGGNTEAFF
TRBJ2-7 17 . . TRBV4-3 TGCGCCAGCAGCCAAGATCTAAGCCCACTTCTAACCTACGAGCAGTACTTC CASSQDLSPLLTYEQYF
TRBJ2-2 18 . . TRBV28 TGTGCCAGCAGCCCGACCCATCTCACCTTATCTAGAGGGGGGGAGCTGTTTTTT CASSPTHLTLSRGGELFF
TRBJ2-7 15 once . TRBV7-2 TGTGCCAGCAGCTTAGGGGGTAGAGACTCCTACGAGCAGTACTTC CASSLGGRDSYEQYF
TRBJ2-2 16 . TRBD2 TRBV10-3 TGTGCCATCAGTGAGGCGGCTAGCGGGATCACCGGGGAGCTGTTTTTT CAISEAASGITGELFF
TRBJ1-5 13 few TRBD1 TRBV7-2 TGTGCCAGCAGGGGACAGGGGAATCAGCCCCAGCATTTT CASRGQGNQPQHF
TRBJ1-3 16 . . TRBV7-2 TGTGCCAGCAGCTTAGCGCGGCAGGATACTGGAAACACCATATATTTT CASSLARQDTGNTIYF
TRBJ2-7 14 . TRBD1 TRBV18 TGTGCCAGCTCACCATGGCAGGGGGAACGCGAGCAGTACTTC CASSPWQGEREQYF
TRBJ1-3 17 once . TRBV19 TGTGCCAGTAGTGCCCTGACAGGAGGAGGCTCTGGAAACACCATATATTTT CASSALTGGGSGNTIYF
TRBJ2-2 17 . . TRBV4-3 TGCGCCAGCAGCTTAGCGGTCACACAGGGGTTCACCGGGGAGCTGTTTTTT CASSLAVTQGFTGELFF
TRBJ2-7 14 . . TRBV5-5 TGTGCCAGCAGCTTGCTGAAAAGGGCCTACGAGCAGTACTTC CASSLLKRAYEQYF
TRBJ1-3 15 . . TRBV30 TGTGCCTGGAGTGTAGGGGGGAACTCTGGAAACACCATATATTTT CAWSVGGNSGNTIYF
TRBJ2-7 21 once . TRBV12-5 TGTGCTAGTGGTTTGGTCTCGCGGTTGGGGGCGCTTCCTGCTGCTATCTACGAGCAGTACTTC CASGLVSRLGALPAAIYEQYF
TRBJ2-2 13 . . TRBV19 TGTGCCAGTAGTTGGCCGGGGGACGGGGAGCTGTTTTTT CASSWPGDGELFF
TRBJ2-7 12 . . TRBV6-5 TGTGCCACCGGGACGGGCATCTACGAGCAGTACTTC CATGTGIYEQYF
TRBJ2-1 14 . . TRBV28 TGTGCCAGCAGTTTATTTCGGGTCGACAATGAGCAGTTCTTC CASSLFRVDNEQFF
TRBJ1-2 15 . . TRBV4-1 TGCGCCAGCAGCCAAAGGGTAAGGGCAGGGTATGGCTACACCTTC CASSQRVRAGYGYTF
TRBJ2-5 17 . . TRBV9 TGTGCCAGCAGCGTAGGATGGAGTGTTTGGGTGCAAGAGACCCAGTACTTC CASSVGWSVWVQETQYF
TRBJ2-5 14 . TRBD2 TRBV11-2 TGTGCCAGCAGGGGCGGGAGGGCCGGAGAGACCCAGTACTTC CASRGGRAGETQYF
TRBJ2-3 16 . TRBD1 TRBV4-2 TGTGCCAGCAGCCAAGGGGACAGGGTAATAGCAGATACGCAGTATTTT CASSQGDRVIADTQYF
TRBJ2-1 12 few TRBD2 TRBV11-3 TGTGCCAGCGCGACTAGCGGTAATGAGCAGTTCTTC CASATSGNEQFF
TRBJ2-1 10 . . TRBV2 TGTGCCAGCTTTCACAATGAGCAGTTCTTC CASFHNEQFF
TRBJ2-3 14 . . TRBV19 TGTGCCAGTAGTCTGTCCAGGGGCACAGATACGCAGTATTTT CASSLSRGTDTQYF
TRBJ1-5 15 . TRBD1 TRBV28 TGTGCCAGCAGTCCGGGACAGGCCACGGGTCAGCCCCAGCATTTT CASSPGQATGQPQHF
TRBJ2-4 15 . TRBD1 TRBV7-9 TGTGCCAGCAGCCCAGACAGGGGGCATCAAAACATTCAGTACTTC CASSPDRGHQNIQYF
TRBJ1-5 16 once . TRBV28 TGTGCCAGCAGTTTATATAGACAACTTAGCAATCAGCCCCAGCATTTT CASSLYRQLSNQPQHF
TRBJ2-7 11 once . TRBV29-1 TGCAGCGTTGTCCAGGGAAGCGAGCAGTACTTC CSVVQGSEQYF
TRBJ1-3 14 . . TRBV7-9 TGTGCCAGCAGCAGCGCAGGGCTTGGAAACACCATATATTTT CASSSAGLGNTIYF
TRBJ2-3 13 . . TRBV6-1 TGTGCCGGCGATTGGGGGGCAGGTGATACGCAGTATTTT CAGDWGAGDTQYF